A single T cell receptor beta chain is shown here with its context. The specificity of this receptor is unknown. No per-base quality is available; no much larger clone lies one base away. This specimen's time point label, interpreted: about 28 days (+/-7) after the second vaccine dose. AZD1222 recipients with second doses at about 4 weeks or about 12 weeks were pooled, because spike-specific TCR depth and breadth did not differ between schedules. The vaccinee samples were drawn from two UK trials, COV001 and COV002, one of which was a single-blind randomized controlled phase 2/3 trial testing AZD1222 (ChAdOx1 nCoV-19) in healthy adults. For TCRbeta chain sequencing, PBMC samples from trial participants were taken at day 0 and at day 28 after the second dose. This record comes from a study of T cell responses to AZD1222 COVID-19 vaccine (dated by TCRdb to the early 2020s). Study-wide context: TCR sequencing was performed for roughly 240 trial participants, of whom around 210 were given two doses of AZD1222 and 26 were given two doses of MenACWY control vaccine. Enrollment into the trials was organized by age into subgroups of 18-55, 56-69 and 70-plus years, and those subgroups contained approximately 160, 26 and 62 TCR-sequenced participants, respectively. Here is what the overall study found, with its caveats: A significant rise in spike-specific TCR breadth and depth was observed after two AZD1222 doses relative to day 0 and relative to MenACWY recipients. In the small 56-69-year group, the increase in depth fell short of significance, most likely because of low power. Conclusions about previously exposed vaccinees are limited, since just 6 or 7 AZD1222 recipients were seropositive for SARS-CoV-2 at baseline. No day 14 peak-response samples were available, so repertoires were characterized only after the peak T cell response. Reportedly, close to half of the unique spike-specific TCRs recognized epitopes lying outside the regions that are mutated in the B.1.351 and B.1.1.7 variants. Participants were mostly white British and included more females than males, and it was suggested by the authors that clonal diversity may have been underestimated. The vaccine-associated CD4 TCRs covered the entire spike protein, and the dominant responses fell in regions 160-218 and 743-854.

The CDR3 regions of human TCRbeta chains were subjected to immunosequencing. Processing in the source paper ran as follows. TCRs in the repertoires were matched against a reference library of SARS-CoV-2-specific TCRs that had been generated with the MIRA antigen-specificity platform. Breadth was defined as the fraction of unique TCRs that were SARS-CoV-2-associated, and depth was defined as the fraction of total T cells that were SARS-CoV-2-associated. Using the MIRA data, each spike-specific TCR was assigned both to the spike region to which the TCR was reactive and to a CD4 or CD8 class. Log10-transformed breadth and depth values were compared by one-way ANOVA with Sidak's multiple comparisons tests. Here the immuneACCESS table is served through TCRdb, limited to in-frame sequences with V and J called. Missing clones are a known gap in these copies; in checked studies unresolved V genes cover under half, and the rest lacks a known reason. The V and J calls and clone size were taken over from that table, and D and trimming were inferred from the DNA. This sample gives some 130,000 clones in total; over 80% of them show up just once. The top ten hold around 7.1% of the sample.

The CDR3 runs 16 amino acids, cysteine and phenylalanine included. Only CDR3 DNA remains: 48 bases, in frame from the first base. The germline V gene encodes CDR1 SGHTA and CDR2 FQGNSA. The V end gives up 5 bases and the J end 5 bases, leaving 11 bases in the junction not matched to a gene. This TCR was sampled from an adult who received the AZD1222 COVID-19 vaccine. The sequence links TRBV7-2 to TRBJ2-5; TRBD2 matches 10 bases in the middle. Sequenced material: peripheral blood, taken 28 days after the second AZD1222 dose. Here the CDR3 is given as CASSNSGGPTYETQYF. The nucleotide sequence reads as follows: TGTGCCAGCAGCAATAGCGGGGGGCCCACGTACGAGACCCAGTACTTC.